This T cell receptor (beta chain) stems from a study of T cells in Graves' hyperthyroidism and ophthalmopathy (dated by TCRdb to between 2019 and 2020). Regarding the complete study: To identify TCR V-J signatures that set the groups apart, the researchers used a discovery cohort of about a hundred patients, made up of around 42 with Graves' ophthalmopathy and around 58 with stable Graves' hyperthyroidism. Prospective prediction of ophthalmopathy was tested in an independent validation cohort of some 19 hyperthyroidism patients and 17 patients who later progressed to ophthalmopathy. The approximately 98 discovery patients were randomly divided into training and test sets at a 7:3 ratio. In more than 5 Graves' hyperthyroidism patients, the study also compared T-cell repertoires from thyroid tissue with T-cell repertoires from blood. After blood sampling, hyperthyroidism patients were treated with methimazole at a starting dose of 30 mg daily, and ophthalmopathy patients were treated with high-dose intravenous methylprednisolone. The paper describes TCR Vbeta CDR3 sequencing of fewer than 150 peripheral blood samples, made up of 43 ophthalmopathy patients, more than 70 hyperthyroidism patients and about 17 progressor patients.

General findings and caveats noted by the study authors: Sample size was not statistically predetermined, and blinding of investigators to group allocation was not performed. Ophthalmopathy was separated from stable hyperthyroidism by a 13 V-J signature model, with over 85% sensitivity and 81% to 82% specificity obtained in cross-validation and 80%/75% obtained in testing. Most expanded thyroid clonotypes (frequency above 0.001) were also found in blood, which suggests that blood repertoires may mirror thyroid immune responses. In validation, the model predicted progression to ophthalmopathy a median of approximately 6.3 months before onset, with about 64% sensitivity and roughly 72% specificity.

As for this clonotype: It has no known antigen specificity. No qualities accompany the bases; no much larger clone lies one base away.

The TCR beta CDR3 regions were amplified from RNA transcripts. A first-round RT-PCR of the TCR CDR3 used the HTBI primer set with the Qiagen OneStep RT-PCR kit. The libraries were constructed in a second round of multiplex PCR and then size-selected and purified. Sequencing of the libraries was done on an Illumina HiSeq2000 using paired-end 100 bp reads. Turning to the authors' computational methods: SOAPnuke was used to process the raw data, throwing out any read that contained adapters or uncalled bases, had a mean Phred below 15, or lacked an exact constant-primer or identifier match. High-quality paired reads were merged with COPE v1.2.5, and unique nucleotide sequences were defined as clonotypes. MiTCR v1.1 was used to align clonotypes to the IMGT TRBV, TRBD and TRBJ reference segments. Analysis was restricted to V-J combinations with a frequency above 0.0001, which covered over 98% of repertoires. The TCS score was defined as F50 (clonal expansion) divided by E x V (chaos), with BLOSUM62-based TCRdist calculated between CDR3 peptides within each V-J. Welch's t-statistics and random forest reduced 500 to 550 V-J features to 13, which were used in a naive Bayes classifier (R e1071). The Morisita-Horn index was used to measure how similar the thyroid and blood repertoires were. TCRdb trimmed the raw reads at Q25, called clones with MiXCR and kept productive beta chains. Entries that share a CDR3 protein sequence are merged under the most common genes and DNA. The authors' filters were not applied to this entry. The sample data list about 570,000 distinct CDR3 sequences, and roughly 46% of these were observed just once. The ten largest account for around 20% of the sample.

Patients with uncontrolled infections, other autoimmune diseases, pregnancy or lactation were excluded. Diagnoses relied on clinical symptoms, serum thyroxine and TRAb, thyroid ultrasound and orbital computed tomography. Total RNA was extracted with Trizol reagent, and quality was checked on an Agilent 2100 Bioanalyzer. Its CDR3 holds 14 amino acids, cysteine through phenylalanine. Only the CDR3 DNA stays, 42 bases, in frame from base 1. The germline V gene supplies CDR1 SGDLS and CDR2 YYNGEE. V and J are truncated by 4 bases and 1 base respectively, leaving an intervening sequence of 11 bases. The V and J segments used are TRBV9 and TRBJ2-5, with the D segment identity uncertain. This TCR came from an adult woman with Graves' disease, either hyperthyroidism or ophthalmopathy (not recorded which). The specimen was peripheral blood or thyroid tissue (not recorded which). The bases are TGTGCCAGCAGCTTAGGGCTAGGCCAAGAGACCCAGTACTTC. This translates into CASSLGLGQETQYF.